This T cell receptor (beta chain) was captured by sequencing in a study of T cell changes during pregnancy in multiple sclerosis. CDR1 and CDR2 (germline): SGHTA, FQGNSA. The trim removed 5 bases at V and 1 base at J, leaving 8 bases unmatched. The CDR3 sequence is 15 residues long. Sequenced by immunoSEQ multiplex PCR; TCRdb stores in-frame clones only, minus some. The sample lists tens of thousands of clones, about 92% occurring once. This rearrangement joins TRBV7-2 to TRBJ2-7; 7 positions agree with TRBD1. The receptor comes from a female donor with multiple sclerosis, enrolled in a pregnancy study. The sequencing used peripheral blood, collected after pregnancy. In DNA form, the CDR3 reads TGTGCCAGCAGCAGGGGACAGTCTTCTTCCTACGAGCAGTACTTC. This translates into CASSRGQSSSYEQYF.